Presented here are 32 T cell receptor beta chains from one specimen sequenced in a study of cytomegalovirus exposure and HLA in healthy donors. The PCR ran on 60 Vbeta and 13 Jbeta primers. Produced via immunoSEQ multiplex PCR; TCRdb's table is partial and in-frame only. This sample yields approximately 140,000 clones, of which 60% to 85% are seen a single time; less than 3.5% belongs to the top ten. Sequencing was done on a sample of PBMCs. These receptors were collected from a middle-aged man in good health and CMV-seropositive.

V is TRBV6-5 and J is TRBJ1-1, with D tentatively TRBD1 (5 bases). This CDR3 is 14 amino acids long. Germline V gives CDR1 MNHEY, CDR2 SVGAGI. The V end was cut by 5 bases, the J end by 6 bases, with 16 bases between. The CDR3 bases are TGTGCCAGCAGTGACCTCCCGGGGGAGGCTGAAGCTTTCTTT. Encoded protein: CASSDLPGEAEAFF.

This clone came up once. The chain couples TRBV28 to TRBJ2-7, with TRBD2 matching over 15 bases. CDR3 length: 16 amino acids. The V gene end was trimmed by 5 bases and the J gene end by 5 bases; junction bases not matched to a gene: 7. The germline V gene has CDR1 MDHEN and CDR2 SYDVKM. CDR3 bases: TGTGCCAGCAGTCCAGCTGGGACTAGCGGGGGGAACGAGCAGTACTTC. Protein sequence: CASSPAGTSGGNEQYF.

The rearrangement joins TRBV11-3 to TRBJ2-5; 13 bases map to TRBD2. The CDR3 loop spans 16 amino acids. Germline values: CDR1 SGHNT, CDR2 YENEEA. Trimming at V came to 1 base and at J to 2 bases, leaving 1 base not matched to a gene. The CDR3 loop is CASSLGLAGGQETQYF. DNA for the CDR3: TGTGCCAGCAGCTTAGGACTAGCGGGGGGTCAAGAGACCCAGTACTTC.

With respect to this clone: The same CDR3 arises from other DNA sequences in this sample as well. The V and J genes are TRBV6-6 and TRBJ2-3, with D possibly matching TRBD2 (5 bases). The CDR3 has 12 residues. V lost 3 bases and J 6 bases, leaving 7 bases between the germline ends. The germline V gene encodes CDR1 MNHNY and CDR2 SVGAGI (reference sequence). The DNA of the CDR3 is TGTGCCAGCAGTTATCCGGGGGATACGCAGTATTTT. Protein sequence: CASSYPGDTQYF.

This sequence joins TRBV7-8 and TRBJ1-2; D is possibly TRBD1 (6 bases). V lost 1 base, J lost 3 bases, and 12 bases lay in between. The CDR3 totals 15 residues. Germline V lookup: CDR1 SGHVS, CDR2 FQNEAQ. The CDR3 DNA reads as TGTGCCAGCAGCTTAGAGGGGGGGGCTGACTATGGCTACACCTTC. Encoded protein: CASSLEGGADYGYTF.

The chain has TRBV28 and TRBJ1-6; D gene uncertain. The CDR3 consists of 16 residues. Trimming removed 3 bases from V and 7 bases from J, with 16 bases in between. The germline CDR1 and CDR2 sequences are MDHEN and SYDVKM. CDR3 in amino acids: CASSFRSNTLNSPLHF. In DNA form, the CDR3 reads TGTGCCAGCAGTTTTCGGAGCAACACCCTGAATTCACCCCTCCACTTT.

A few counts support this clone. The V and J genes are TRBV28 and TRBJ1-5; a weak D match, TRBD1 (5 bases). CDR3 length equals 16 residues. Trimming removed 5 bases from V and 1 base from J, with 15 bases in between. Germline values: CDR1 MDHEN, CDR2 SYDVKM. CDR3 in DNA: TGTGCCAGCAGTCCTGGGGGGGTACTAAGCAATCAGCCCCAGCATTTT. The encoded protein is CASSPGGVLSNQPQHF.

V gene TRBV29-1 combines with J gene TRBJ2-1; 13 nucleotides line up with TRBD2. CDR1 SQVTM and CDR2 ANQGSEA come from the germline V gene. The CDR3 loop spans 12 amino acids. This CDR3 reads CSAGLAGRDRFF. CDR3 sequence (DNA): TGCAGTGCGGGACTAGCGGGAAGGGATAGGTTCTTC.

This clone was seen a handful of times. The rearrangement links TRBV27 to TRBJ1-2, with 9 bases matching TRBD1. The germline V gene has CDR1 MNHEY and CDR2 SMNVEV (reference sequence). V dropped 6 bases and J dropped 3; count of bases not matched to a gene: 8. CDR3 length: 15 residues. The CDR3 bases are TGTGCCAGCAGCCCTGGACAGGGGCCACACTATGGCTACACCTTC. It encodes CASSPGQGPHYGYTF.

The chain carries TRBV28 and TRBJ1-1, with TRBD1 identical over 11 bases. CDR3 length: 17 residues. From germline, CDR1 is MDHEN and CDR2 SYDVKM. V trimming: 7 bases; J trimming: 5 bases; junction bases outside the gene matches: 15. The CDR3 DNA sequence: TGTGCCAGCACCTCGGTCGAAAGGACAGGGGGCTGGACTGAAGCTTTCTTT. Translated, it gives CASTSVERTGGWTEAFF.

This clone was observed once. This chain connects TRBV7-9 to TRBJ1-1; no definite D call. This CDR3 is built from 13 residues. The V gene's germline CDR1 is SEHNR and CDR2 FQNEAQ (reference sequence). V lost 5 bases to trimming and J lost 0 bases, with 7 bases between them. The CDR3 loop reads CASSPDMNTEAFF. In DNA, the CDR3 is TGTGCCAGCAGCCCCGACATGAACACTGAAGCTTTCTTT.

This clone was detected only once. V usage is TRBV2 and J usage is TRBJ2-3; D unresolved. CDR3 length equals 15 residues. Trimming left V 3 bases short and J 0 bases short, with 10 bases between. The germline CDR1 and CDR2 sequences are SNHLY and FYNNEI. The CDR3 DNA follows: TGTGCCAGCAGTGACGAGTCGATTAGCACAGATACGCAGTATTTT. This encodes CASSDESISTDTQYF.

The chain joins TRBV11-3 to TRBJ2-2; tentative D call: TRBD2 (6 bases). The germline gives CDR1 SGHNT, CDR2 YENEEA. V gave up 3 bases and J gave up 5 bases, with 10 bases separating them. The CDR3 is 14 amino acids. The CDR3 reads CASSFGGRTGELFF. The DNA of the CDR3 is TGTGCCAGCAGCTTCGGGGGAAGAACCGGGGAGCTGTTTTTT.

This clone has a single count. The CDR3 DNA sequence: TGTGCCAGCAGCTTAACGCGGGGGGCTGGCACAGATACGCAGTATTTT. Protein product: CASSLTRGAGTDTQYF. The rearrangement joins TRBV7-3 to TRBJ2-3; 8 nucleotides match TRBD2. This CDR3 has 16 residues. V was pared by 0 bases and J by 1 base, with 3 bases of the junction left unmatched. Germline V gives CDR1 SGHTA, CDR2 FQGTGA.

The chain carries TRBV25-1 and TRBJ2-2, with a possible D match to TRBD1 (6 bases). CDR1 is MGHDK, CDR2 SYGVNS, per germline. The CDR3 has 18 residues. Trimming cost V 2 bases and J 0 bases, with 16 bases left between them. The CDR3 nucleotides read TGTGCCAGCAGTGAACCTCGGCAGGGGAAGACGAACACCGGGGAGCTGTTTTTT. Encoded protein: CASSEPRQGKTNTGELFF. The full variable domain, rest sourced from reference TRBV25-1 and TRBJ2-2, is EADIYQTPRYLVIGTGKKITLECSQTMGHDKMYWYQQDPGMELHLIHYSYGVNSTEKGDLSSESTVSRIRTEHFPLTLESARPSHTSQYLCASSEPRQGKTNTGELFFGEGSRLTVL.

The chain uses TRBV5-8 and TRBJ2-2, with D possibly TRBD2 on 6 matching bases. V was trimmed by 0 bases and J by 6 bases, leaving 12 bases between them. Germline CDR1 reads SGHTS; CDR2 reads YDEGEE. The CDR3 loop spans 15 amino acids. The CDR3 bases are TGTGCCAGCAGCTTGGCCCCGGGGGAACCCGGGGAGCTGTTTTTT. Translating it yields CASSLAPGEPGELFF.

The J gene is TRBJ2-1, the V gene TRBV5-6; TRBD1 is a possible D gene (11 bases). This CDR3 is built from 19 residues. Germline V CDR1 and CDR2: SGHDT, YYEEEE. The V end was cut by 2 bases, the J end by 8 bases, with 29 bases between. The CDR3 region has the DNA TGTGCCAGCAGCTTCTGGACAGGGGGCTCAGCGGGAGGGCCCCATGAGCAGTTCTTC. Amino acid sequence: CASSFWTGGSAGGPHEQFF.

The V call is TRBV19, the J call TRBJ2-1; D ambiguous. This CDR3 spans 13 amino acids. V lost 5 bases to trimming and J lost 6 bases, with 11 bases between them. Germline V CDR1 and CDR2: LNHDA, SQIVND (reference sequence). The CDR3 loop reads CASSRLAPNEQFF. CDR3 in DNA: TGTGCCAGTAGTCGACTCGCGCCCAATGAGCAGTTCTTC.

V gene TRBV9 combines with J gene TRBJ2-7; 10 bases are shared with TRBD2. The CDR3 spans 15 residues. Germline V gene sequence: CDR1 SGDLS, CDR2 YYNGEE. Trimming took 3 bases from V and 2 from J; bases not matched to a gene: 5. The CDR3 nucleotides are TGTGCCAGCAGCGCTGAAGCGGGAGGGCCCTACGAGCAGTACTTC. It encodes CASSAEAGGPYEQYF.

This sequence joins TRBV18 and TRBJ2-2, with 10 nucleotides matching TRBD2. V was pared by 2 bases and J by 3 bases, with 9 bases of the junction left unmatched. Germline CDR1 KGHSH, CDR2 LQKENI. This CDR3 has 18 residues. The CDR3 nucleotides read TGTGCCAGCTCACCATCGGCAGCGGGAGGGCCCGACACCGGGGAGCTGTTTTTT. It encodes CASSPSAAGGPDTGELFF.

The CDR3 DNA follows: TGTGCCAGCAGCCGGGACAGGGGAGGCGAGCAGTACTTC. Protein product: CASSRDRGGEQYF. The chain carries TRBV11-3 and TRBJ2-5, with TRBD1 matching over 10 bases. The better agreement between TRBJ2-7 and the DNA end casts doubt on the J call. This CDR3 contains 13 residues. CDR1 and CDR2 (germline): SGHNT, YENEEA.

This CDR3 is CASSLRPGTGEANGYTF. The CDR3 coding sequence is TGTGCCAGCAGCTTAAGGCCCGGGACAGGTGAGGCGAATGGCTACACCTTC. This sequence joins TRBV7-2 and TRBJ1-2; 8 nucleotides line up with TRBD1. The CDR3 spans 17 residues. The V gene's germline CDR1 is SGHTA and CDR2 FQGNSA. The ends lost 2 bases at V and 6 bases at J; junction bases unmatched: 14.

V and J are TRBV7-8 and TRBJ2-7; TRBD2 agrees at 8 bases. The germline V gene has CDR1 SGHVS and CDR2 FQNEAQ. The CDR3 is made up of 14 amino acids. J gave up 4 bases and V 5 bases, and 7 bases lay outside the gene matches. CDR3 DNA sequence: TGTGCCAGCAGCATGGGACTAGTAGGGTACGAGCAGTACTTC. This sequence encodes CASSMGLVGYEQYF.

The chain combines TRBV7-6 with TRBJ1-6, with TRBD1 matching 9 bases. J lost 8 bases, V lost 5 bases, and 7 bases had no gene match. Per germline, CDR1 SGHVS and CDR2 FNYEAQ. The length of the CDR3 is 15 residues. Here the CDR3 reads CASSPGQGTYSPLHF. Here the CDR3 DNA reads TGTGCCAGCAGCCCAGGACAGGGGACTTATTCACCCCTCCACTTT.

Here the CDR3 reads CIPRERFWNTEAFF. Here the CDR3 DNA reads TGCATCCCCCGGGAAAGGTTCTGGAACACTGAAGCTTTCTTT. The genes are TRBV29-1 and TRBJ1-1; D call uncertain. The CDR3 has 14 amino acids. Germline assignment: CDR1 SQVTM and CDR2 ANQGSEA.

V usage is TRBV4-3 and J usage is TRBJ1-2; 7 bases align to TRBD1. J was trimmed by 6 bases and V by 4 bases; bases with no gene match: 5. The CDR3 covers 13 residues. CDR1 is LGHNA, CDR2 YSLEER, per germline. Here the CDR3 DNA reads TGCGCCAGCAGCCGAATTGGGACAGATGGCTACACCTTC. Its translation is CASSRIGTDGYTF.

The chain couples TRBV10-2 to TRBJ2-1, with TRBD2 as a possible D gene (5 bases). Germline V gives CDR1 WSHSY, CDR2 SAAADI. Trimming took off 0 bases at V and 9 bases at J, with 6 bases between the two ends. There are 12 residues in the CDR3. CDR3 sequence (DNA): TGCGCCAGCAGTGAGTCCGGGGTTGAGCAGTTCTTC. Its protein is CASSESGVEQFF.

The genes are TRBV28 and TRBJ2-6; weak D call: TRBD1 (8 bases). V was clipped by 4 bases and J by 2 bases, with 30 bases between them. CDR1 is MDHEN, CDR2 SYDVKM, per germline. The CDR3 sequence is 22 residues long. This chain's CDR3 is CASSYGQGGGGSTLPGANVLTF. The CDR3 nucleotides read TGTGCCAGCAGTTACGGACAGGGTGGGGGCGGGAGCACTTTACCTGGGGCCAACGTCCTGACTTTC. The full variable domain, completed using reference TRBV28 and TRBJ2-6, is DVKVTQSSRYLVKRTGEKVFLECVQDMDHENMFWYRQDPGLGLRLIYFSYDVKMKEKGDIPEGYSVSREKKERFSLILESASTNQTSMYLCASSYGQGGGGSTLPGANVLTFGAGSRLTVL.

The DNA of the CDR3 is TGTGCCAGCAGCTTGATGACAGGCGTAAACACCGGGGAGCTGTTTTTT. It translates to CASSLMTGVNTGELFF. The genes are TRBV5-6 and TRBJ2-2, with a possible D match to TRBD1 (6 bases). Looked up from germline, CDR1 is SGHDT and CDR2 is YYEEEE. The CDR3 has 16 residues. V was trimmed by 1 base and J by 2 bases, leaving 12 bases between them.

The CDR3 reads CSVDLGGTYEQYF. DNA of the CDR3: TGCAGCGTTGATCTGGGGGGAACCTACGAGCAGTACTTC. The chain combines TRBV29-1 with TRBJ2-5, with a possible D match to TRBD2 (6 bases). Near its end, the DNA agrees better with TRBJ2-7, so the J call may be wrong. This CDR3 comprises 13 residues. Germline assignment: CDR1 SQVTM and CDR2 ANQGSEA.

The V and J genes are TRBV6-5 and TRBJ2-7, with D perhaps TRBD1 (5 bases). The CDR3 contains 15 residues. Per the germline V gene, CDR1 is MNHEY and CDR2 is SVGAGI. The ends were cut back, 0 bases at V and 3 bases at J, with 12 bases in the middle. In nucleotides, the CDR3 is TGTGCCAGCAGTTACTCGCTCACAGGCCTCTACGAGCAGTACTTC. It codes for CASSYSLTGLYEQYF.

V gene TRBV7-2 combines with J gene TRBJ2-1, with D possibly being TRBD2 (5 bases). Germline V gives CDR1 SGHTA, CDR2 FQGNSA. Trimming left V 3 bases short and J 0 bases short, with 9 bases between. The length of the CDR3 is 15 residues. The CDR3 loop is CASSFYGSSYNEQFF. The DNA of the CDR3 is TGTGCCAGCAGCTTCTATGGGAGCTCCTACAATGAGCAGTTCTTC.